Given below is one T cell receptor (beta chain) in context. Antigen: not known. Healthy bone marrow donors supplied every sample. This CDR3 is built from 14 residues. CDR1 SGHTS and CDR2 YDEGEE come from the germline V gene. Trimming at V came to 4 bases and at J to 1 base, leaving 2 bases not matched to a gene. Primers: 60 Vbeta forward and 13 Jbeta reverse. TCRdb keeps only in-frame clones here, not all; method: immunoSEQ multiplex PCR. This sample's clone table lists about 160,000 clones. The data were obtained in a study of cytomegalovirus exposure and HLA in healthy donors. Study-level findings and limits: In an earlier analysis, most TCR beta V segments were productive about 90% or about 30% of the time.

The chain combines TRBV5-8 with TRBJ1-5; 7 bases are shared with TRBD1. The sequenced material came from PBMCs. The TCR originated in an older woman in good health and CMV-seronegative. The CDR3 nucleotides are TGTGCCAGCAGCCTACAGGGGAGCAATCAGCCCCAGCATTTT. Protein product: CASSLQGSNQPQHF.